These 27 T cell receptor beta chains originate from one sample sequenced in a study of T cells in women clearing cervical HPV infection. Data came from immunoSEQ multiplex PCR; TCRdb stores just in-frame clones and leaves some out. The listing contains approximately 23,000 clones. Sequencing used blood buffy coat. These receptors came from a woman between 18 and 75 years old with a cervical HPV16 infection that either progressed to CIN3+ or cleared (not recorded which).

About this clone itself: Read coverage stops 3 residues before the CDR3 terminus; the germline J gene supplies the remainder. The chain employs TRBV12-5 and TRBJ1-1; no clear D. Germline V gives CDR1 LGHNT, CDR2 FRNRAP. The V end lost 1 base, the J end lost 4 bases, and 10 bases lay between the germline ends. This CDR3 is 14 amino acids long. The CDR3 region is CASGLEPVGTEAFF. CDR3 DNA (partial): TGTGCTAGTGGTTTGGAGCCGGTTGGCACTGAA.

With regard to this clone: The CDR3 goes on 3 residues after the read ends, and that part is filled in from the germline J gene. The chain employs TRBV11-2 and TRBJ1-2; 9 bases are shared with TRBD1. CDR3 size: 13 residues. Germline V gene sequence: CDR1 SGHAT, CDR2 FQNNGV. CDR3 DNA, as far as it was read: TGTGCCAGCAGCCTCGGGACAGGGAGCGGC. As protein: CASSLGTGSG. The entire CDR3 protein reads CASSLGTGSGYTF.

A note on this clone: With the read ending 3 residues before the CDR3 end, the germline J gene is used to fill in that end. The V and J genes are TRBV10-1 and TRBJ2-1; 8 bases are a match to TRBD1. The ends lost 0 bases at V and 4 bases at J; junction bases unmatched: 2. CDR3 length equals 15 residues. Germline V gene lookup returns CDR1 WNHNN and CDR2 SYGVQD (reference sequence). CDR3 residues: CASSESGDRYNEQFF. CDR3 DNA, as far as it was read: TGCGCCAGCAGTGAGTCGGGGGACAGGTACAATGAG.

CDR3 bases read: TGTGCCAGCAGCCACAGGGCTAGCGAGGGCTCCGAG. It yields the protein CASSHRASEGSE. The whole CDR3 is CASSHRASEGSEQYF. The chain links TRBV14 to TRBJ2-7; weak D call: TRBD2 (6 bases). The sequence runs out 3 residues before the end of the CDR3; the remainder is reconstructed from the germline J gene. CDR1 is SGHDN, CDR2 FVKESK, per germline. Trimming left V 3 bases short and J 6 bases short, with 18 bases between. The CDR3 is 15 residues long.

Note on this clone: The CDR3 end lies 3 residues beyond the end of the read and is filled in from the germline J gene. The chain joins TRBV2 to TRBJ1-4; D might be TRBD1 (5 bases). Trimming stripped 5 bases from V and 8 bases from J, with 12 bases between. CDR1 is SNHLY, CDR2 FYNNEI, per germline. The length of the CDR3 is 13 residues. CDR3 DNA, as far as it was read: TGTGCCAGCAGTTTGTCAGGGAGAGAAAAA. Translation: CASSLSGREK. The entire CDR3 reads CASSLSGREKLFF. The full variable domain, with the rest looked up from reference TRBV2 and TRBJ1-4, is EPEVTQTPSHQVTQMGQEVILRCVPISNHLYFYWYRQILGQKVEFLVSFYNNEISEKSEIFDDQFSVERPDGSNFTLKIRSTKLEDSAMYFCASSLSGREKLFFGSGTQLSVL.

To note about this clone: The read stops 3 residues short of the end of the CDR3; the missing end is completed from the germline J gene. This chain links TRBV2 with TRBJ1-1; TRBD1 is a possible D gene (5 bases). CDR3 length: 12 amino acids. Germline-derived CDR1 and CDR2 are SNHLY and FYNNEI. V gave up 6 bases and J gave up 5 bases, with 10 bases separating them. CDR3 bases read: TGTGCCAGCAGGCAGGGAAGGACTGAA. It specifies CASRQGRTE. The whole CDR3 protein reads CASRQGRTEAFF.

CDR3 sequence: CARGTVNTEAFF. The part of the CDR3 DNA that was read is TGTGCCAGGGGGACAGTGAACACTGAA. This chain joins TRBV2 and TRBJ1-1; 7 nucleotides line up with TRBD1. Read sequence stops 3 residues before the CDR3 end, and the germline J gene provides the missing end. In germline, CDR1 is SNHLY, CDR2 FYNNEI. The CDR3 covers 12 residues. J lost 0 bases, V lost 9 bases, and 1 base had no gene match.

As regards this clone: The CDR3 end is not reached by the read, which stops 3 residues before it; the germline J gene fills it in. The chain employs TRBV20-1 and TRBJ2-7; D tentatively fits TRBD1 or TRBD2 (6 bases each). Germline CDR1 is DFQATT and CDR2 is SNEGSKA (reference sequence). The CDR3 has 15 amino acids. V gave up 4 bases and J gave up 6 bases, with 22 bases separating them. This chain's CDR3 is CSAKLWGRGGGEQYF. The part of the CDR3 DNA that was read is TGCAGTGCTAAGCTATGGGGCAGGGGAGGAGGCGAG.

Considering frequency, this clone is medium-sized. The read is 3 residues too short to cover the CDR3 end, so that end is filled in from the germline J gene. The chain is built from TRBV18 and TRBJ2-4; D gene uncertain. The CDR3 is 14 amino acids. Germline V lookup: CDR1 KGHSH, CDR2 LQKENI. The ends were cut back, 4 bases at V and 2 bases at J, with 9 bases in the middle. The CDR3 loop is CASSLQISKNIQYF. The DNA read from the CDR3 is TGTGCCAGCTCACTACAGATTTCCAAAAACATT.

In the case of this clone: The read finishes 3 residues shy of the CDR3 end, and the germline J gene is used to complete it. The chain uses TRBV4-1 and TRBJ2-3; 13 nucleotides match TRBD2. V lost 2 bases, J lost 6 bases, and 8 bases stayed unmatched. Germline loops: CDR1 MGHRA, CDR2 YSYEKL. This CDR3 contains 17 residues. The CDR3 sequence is CASSQTPGLAGTDTQYF. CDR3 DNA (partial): TGCGCCAGCAGCCAAACCCCGGGACTAGCGGGAACCGATACG.

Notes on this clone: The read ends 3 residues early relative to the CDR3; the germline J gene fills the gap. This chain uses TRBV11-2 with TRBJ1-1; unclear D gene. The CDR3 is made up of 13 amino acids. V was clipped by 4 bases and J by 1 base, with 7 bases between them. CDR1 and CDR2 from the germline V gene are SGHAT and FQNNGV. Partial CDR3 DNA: TGTGCCAGCAGCTATCACAGGAACACTGAA. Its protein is CASSYHRNTE. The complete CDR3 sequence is CASSYHRNTEAFF.

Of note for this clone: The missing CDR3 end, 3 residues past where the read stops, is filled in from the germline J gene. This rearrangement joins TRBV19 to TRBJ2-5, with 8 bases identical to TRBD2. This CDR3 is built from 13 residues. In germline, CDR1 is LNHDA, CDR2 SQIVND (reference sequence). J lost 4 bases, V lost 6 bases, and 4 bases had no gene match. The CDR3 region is CASRTGGGETQYF. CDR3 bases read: TGTGCCAGTAGGACCGGGGGGGGAGAGACC.

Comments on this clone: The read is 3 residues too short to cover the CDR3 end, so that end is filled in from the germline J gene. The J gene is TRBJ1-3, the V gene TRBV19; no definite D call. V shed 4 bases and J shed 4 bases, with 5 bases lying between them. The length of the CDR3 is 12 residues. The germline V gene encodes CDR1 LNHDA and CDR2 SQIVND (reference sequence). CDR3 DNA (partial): TGTGCCAGTAGTACCAGGGGAAACACC. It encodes CASSTRGNT. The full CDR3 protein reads CASSTRGNTIYF.

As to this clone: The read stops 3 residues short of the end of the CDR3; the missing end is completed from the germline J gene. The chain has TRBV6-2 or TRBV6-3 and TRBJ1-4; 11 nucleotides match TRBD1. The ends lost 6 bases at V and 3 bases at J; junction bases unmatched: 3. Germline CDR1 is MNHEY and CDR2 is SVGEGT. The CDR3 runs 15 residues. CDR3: CASSGQGAANEKLFF. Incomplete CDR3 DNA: TGTGCCAGCAGCGGACAGGGGGCGGCTAATGAAAAA.

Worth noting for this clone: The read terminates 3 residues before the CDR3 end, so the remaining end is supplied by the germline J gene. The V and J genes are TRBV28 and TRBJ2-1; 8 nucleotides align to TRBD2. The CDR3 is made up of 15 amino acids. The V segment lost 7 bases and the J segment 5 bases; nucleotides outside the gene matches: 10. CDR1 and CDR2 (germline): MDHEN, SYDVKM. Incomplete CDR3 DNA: TGTGCCAGCATGGGGCCAGCGGGAGCCCACAATGAG. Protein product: CASMGPAGAHNE. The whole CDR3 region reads CASMGPAGAHNEQFF.

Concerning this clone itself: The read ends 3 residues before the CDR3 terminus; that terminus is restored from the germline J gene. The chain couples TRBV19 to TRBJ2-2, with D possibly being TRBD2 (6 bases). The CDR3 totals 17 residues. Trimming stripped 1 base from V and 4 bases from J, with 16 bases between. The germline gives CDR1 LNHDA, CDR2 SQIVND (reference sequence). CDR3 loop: CASSIAGGALPTGELFF. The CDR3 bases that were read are TGTGCCAGTAGTATAGCGGGCGGGGCGCTACCCACCGGGGAG.

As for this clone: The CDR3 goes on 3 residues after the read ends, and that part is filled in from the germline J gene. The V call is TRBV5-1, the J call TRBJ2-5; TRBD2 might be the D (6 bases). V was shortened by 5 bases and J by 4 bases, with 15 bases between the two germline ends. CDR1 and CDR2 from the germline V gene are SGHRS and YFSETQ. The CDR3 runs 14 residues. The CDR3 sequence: CASSPGAEGETQYF. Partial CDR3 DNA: TGCGCCAGCAGTCCGGGAGCGGAAGGAGAGACC.

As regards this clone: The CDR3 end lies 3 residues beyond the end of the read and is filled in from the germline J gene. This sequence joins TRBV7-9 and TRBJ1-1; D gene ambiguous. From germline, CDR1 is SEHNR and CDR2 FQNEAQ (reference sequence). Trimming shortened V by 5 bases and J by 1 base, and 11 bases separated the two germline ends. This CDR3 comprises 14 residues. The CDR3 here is CASSTPPGNTEAFF. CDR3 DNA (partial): TGTGCCAGCAGCACTCCCCCGGGGAACACTGAA.

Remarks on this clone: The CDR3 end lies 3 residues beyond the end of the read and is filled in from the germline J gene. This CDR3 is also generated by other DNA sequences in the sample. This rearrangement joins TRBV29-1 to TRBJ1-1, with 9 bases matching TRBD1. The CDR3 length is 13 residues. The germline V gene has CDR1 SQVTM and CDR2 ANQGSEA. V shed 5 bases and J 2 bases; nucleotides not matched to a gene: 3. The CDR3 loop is CSVLTGGNTEAFF. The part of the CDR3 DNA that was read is TGCAGCGTTCTCACAGGGGGCAACACTGAA.

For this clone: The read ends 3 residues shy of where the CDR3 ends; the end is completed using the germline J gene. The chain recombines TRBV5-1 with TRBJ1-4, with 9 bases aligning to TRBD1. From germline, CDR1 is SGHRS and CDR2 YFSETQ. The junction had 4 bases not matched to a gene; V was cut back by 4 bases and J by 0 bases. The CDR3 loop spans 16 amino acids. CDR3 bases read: TGCGCCAGCAGCGTGGACAGGGGTACAACTAATGAAAAA. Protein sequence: CASSVDRGTTNEK. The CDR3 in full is CASSVDRGTTNEKLFF. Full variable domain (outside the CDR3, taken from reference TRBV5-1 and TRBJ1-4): KAGVTQTPRYLIKTRGQQVTLSCSPISGHRSVSWYQQTPGQGLQFLFEYFSETQRNKGNFPGRFSGRQFSNSRSEMNVSTLELGDSALYLCASSVDRGTTNEKLFFGSGTQLSVL.

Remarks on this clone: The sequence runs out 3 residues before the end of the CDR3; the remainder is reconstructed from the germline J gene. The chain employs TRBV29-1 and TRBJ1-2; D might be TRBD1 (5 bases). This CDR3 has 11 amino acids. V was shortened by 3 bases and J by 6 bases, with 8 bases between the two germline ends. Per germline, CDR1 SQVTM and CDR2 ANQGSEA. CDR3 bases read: TGCAGCGTTGATCGGGGGGATGGC. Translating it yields CSVDRGDG. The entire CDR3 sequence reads CSVDRGDGYTF.

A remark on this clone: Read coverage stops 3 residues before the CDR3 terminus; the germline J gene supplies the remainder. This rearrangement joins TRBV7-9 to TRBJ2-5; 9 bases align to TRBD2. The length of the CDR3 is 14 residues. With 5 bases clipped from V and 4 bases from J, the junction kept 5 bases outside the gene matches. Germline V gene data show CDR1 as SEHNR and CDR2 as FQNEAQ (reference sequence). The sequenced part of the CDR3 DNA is TGTGCCAGCAGCCCAGCGGGAGGTGGAGAGACC. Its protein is CASSPAGGGET. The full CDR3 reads CASSPAGGGETQYF.

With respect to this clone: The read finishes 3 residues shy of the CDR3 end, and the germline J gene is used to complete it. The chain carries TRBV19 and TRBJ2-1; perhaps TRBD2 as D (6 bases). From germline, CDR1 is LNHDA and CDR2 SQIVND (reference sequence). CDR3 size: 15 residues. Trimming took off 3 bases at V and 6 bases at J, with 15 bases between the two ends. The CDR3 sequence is CASSISSGRGNEQFF. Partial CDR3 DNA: TGTGCCAGTAGTATCAGTTCGGGGCGGGGCAATGAG.

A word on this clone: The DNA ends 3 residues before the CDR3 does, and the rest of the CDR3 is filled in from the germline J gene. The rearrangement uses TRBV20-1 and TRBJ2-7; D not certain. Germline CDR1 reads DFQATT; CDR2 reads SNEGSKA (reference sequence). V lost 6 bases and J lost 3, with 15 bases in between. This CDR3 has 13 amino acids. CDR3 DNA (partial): TGCAGTGCGTGGCTAGGAGTAGGCTACGAG. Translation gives CSAWLGVGYE. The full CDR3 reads CSAWLGVGYEQYF.

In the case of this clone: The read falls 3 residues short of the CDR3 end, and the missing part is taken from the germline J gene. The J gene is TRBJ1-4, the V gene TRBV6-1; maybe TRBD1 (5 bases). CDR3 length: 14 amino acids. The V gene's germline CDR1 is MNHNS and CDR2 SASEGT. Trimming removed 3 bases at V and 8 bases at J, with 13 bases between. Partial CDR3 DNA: TGTGCCAGCAGTGATGAACTCGAGGGGGAAAAA. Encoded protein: CASSDELEGEK. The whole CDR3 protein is CASSDELEGEKLFF.

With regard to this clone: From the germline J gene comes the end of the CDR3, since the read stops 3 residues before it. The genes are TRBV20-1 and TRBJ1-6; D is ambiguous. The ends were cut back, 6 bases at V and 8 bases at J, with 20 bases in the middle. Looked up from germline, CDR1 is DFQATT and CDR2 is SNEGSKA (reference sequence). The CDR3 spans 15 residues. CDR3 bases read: TGCAGTGCCGAAGACCGAGTTCCAGGAGATTCACCC. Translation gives CSAEDRVPGDSP. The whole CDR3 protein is CSAEDRVPGDSPLHF.

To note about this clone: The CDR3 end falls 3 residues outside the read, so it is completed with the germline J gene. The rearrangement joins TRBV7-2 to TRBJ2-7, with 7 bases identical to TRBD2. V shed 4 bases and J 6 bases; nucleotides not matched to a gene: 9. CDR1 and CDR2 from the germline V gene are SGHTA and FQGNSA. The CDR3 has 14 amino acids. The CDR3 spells CASSSPLASGEQYF. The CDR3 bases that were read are TGTGCCAGCAGCTCCCCCCTGGCTAGCGGCGAG.